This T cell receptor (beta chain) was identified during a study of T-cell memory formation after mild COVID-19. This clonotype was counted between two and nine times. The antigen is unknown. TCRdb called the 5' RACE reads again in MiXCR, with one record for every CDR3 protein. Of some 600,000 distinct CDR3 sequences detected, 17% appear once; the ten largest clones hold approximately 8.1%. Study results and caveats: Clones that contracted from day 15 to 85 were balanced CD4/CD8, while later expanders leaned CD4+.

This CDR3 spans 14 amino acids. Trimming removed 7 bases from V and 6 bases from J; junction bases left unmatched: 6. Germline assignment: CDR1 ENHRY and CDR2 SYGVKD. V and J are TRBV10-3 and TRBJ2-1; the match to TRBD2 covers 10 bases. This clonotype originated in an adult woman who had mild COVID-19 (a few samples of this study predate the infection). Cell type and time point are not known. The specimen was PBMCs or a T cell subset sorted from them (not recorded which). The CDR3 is CAIKAGTSVNEQFF. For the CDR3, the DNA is TGTGCCATCAAAGCCGGGACTAGCGTCAATGAGCAGTTCTTC.